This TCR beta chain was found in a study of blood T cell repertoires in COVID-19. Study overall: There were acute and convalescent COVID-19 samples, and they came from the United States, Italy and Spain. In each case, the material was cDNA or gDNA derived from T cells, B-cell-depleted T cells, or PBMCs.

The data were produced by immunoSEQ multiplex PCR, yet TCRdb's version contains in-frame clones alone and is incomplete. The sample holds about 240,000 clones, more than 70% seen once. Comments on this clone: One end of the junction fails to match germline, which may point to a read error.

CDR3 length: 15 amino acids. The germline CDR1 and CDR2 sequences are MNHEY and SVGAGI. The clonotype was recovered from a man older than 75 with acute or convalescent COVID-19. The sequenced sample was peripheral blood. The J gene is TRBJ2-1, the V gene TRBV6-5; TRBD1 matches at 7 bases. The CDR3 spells CASTYRGGGGNEQFF. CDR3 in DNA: TGTGCCAGCACTTACAGGGGTGGTGGTGGGAATGAGCAGTTCTTC.